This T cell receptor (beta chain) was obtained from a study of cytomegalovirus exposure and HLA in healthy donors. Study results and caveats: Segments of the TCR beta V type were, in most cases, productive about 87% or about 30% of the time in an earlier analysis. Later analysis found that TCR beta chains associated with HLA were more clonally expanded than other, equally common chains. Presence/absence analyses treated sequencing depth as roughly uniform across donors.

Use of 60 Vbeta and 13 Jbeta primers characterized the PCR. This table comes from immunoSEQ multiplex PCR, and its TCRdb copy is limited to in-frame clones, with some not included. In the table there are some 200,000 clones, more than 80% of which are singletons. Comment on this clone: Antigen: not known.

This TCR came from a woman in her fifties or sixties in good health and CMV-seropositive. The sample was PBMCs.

CDR3 sequence reads: CASSDDRAQPQHF. The CDR3 bases are TGTGCCAGCAGTGATGACAGGGCTCAGCCCCAGCATTTT. The V call is TRBV6-1, the J call TRBJ1-5; 7 bases line up with TRBD1. The CDR3 runs 13 residues. Germline V gene sequence: CDR1 MNHNS, CDR2 SASEGT. V dropped 3 bases and J dropped 6; count of bases not matched to a gene: 2.